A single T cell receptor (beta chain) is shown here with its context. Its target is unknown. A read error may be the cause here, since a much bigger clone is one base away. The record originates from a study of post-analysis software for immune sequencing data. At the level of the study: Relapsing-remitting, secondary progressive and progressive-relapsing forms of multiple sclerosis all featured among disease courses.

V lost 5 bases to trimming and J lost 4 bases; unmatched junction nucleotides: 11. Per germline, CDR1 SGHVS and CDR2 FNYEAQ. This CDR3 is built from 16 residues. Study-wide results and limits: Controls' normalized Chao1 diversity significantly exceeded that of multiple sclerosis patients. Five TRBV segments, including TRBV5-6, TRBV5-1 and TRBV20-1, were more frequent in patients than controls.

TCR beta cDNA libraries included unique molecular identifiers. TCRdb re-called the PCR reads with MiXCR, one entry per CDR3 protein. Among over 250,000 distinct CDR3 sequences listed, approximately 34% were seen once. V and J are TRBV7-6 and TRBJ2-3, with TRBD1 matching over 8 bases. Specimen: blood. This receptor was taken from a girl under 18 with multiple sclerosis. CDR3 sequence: CASSPSKTGAADTQYF. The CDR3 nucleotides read TGTGCCAGCAGCCCCTCTAAGACAGGGGCGGCAGATACGCAGTATTTT.